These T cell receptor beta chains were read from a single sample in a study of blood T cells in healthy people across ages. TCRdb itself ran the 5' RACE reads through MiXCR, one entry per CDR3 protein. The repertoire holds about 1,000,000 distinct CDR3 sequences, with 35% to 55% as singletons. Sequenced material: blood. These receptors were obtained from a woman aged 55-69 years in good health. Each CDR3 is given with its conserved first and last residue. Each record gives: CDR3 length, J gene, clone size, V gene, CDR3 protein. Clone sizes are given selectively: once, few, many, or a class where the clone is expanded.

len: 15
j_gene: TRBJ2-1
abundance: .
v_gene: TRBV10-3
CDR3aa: CAISESGRGRETQFF

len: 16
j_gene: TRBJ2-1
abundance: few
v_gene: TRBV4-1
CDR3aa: CASSQDLQGAVGEQFF

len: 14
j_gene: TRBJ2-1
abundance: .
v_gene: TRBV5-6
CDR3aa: CASSLRARYGRQFF

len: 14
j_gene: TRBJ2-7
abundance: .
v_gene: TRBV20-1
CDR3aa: CSARSGLISYEQYF

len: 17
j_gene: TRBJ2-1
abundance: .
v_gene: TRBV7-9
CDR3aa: CASSLAAGASSYNEQFF

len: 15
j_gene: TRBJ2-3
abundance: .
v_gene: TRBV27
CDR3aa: CASGLGAGATDTQYF

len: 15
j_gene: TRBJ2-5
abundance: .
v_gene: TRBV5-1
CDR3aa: CASSLRDPGEETQYF

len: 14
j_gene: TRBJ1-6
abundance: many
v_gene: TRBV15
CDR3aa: CATSSEGQPSPLHF

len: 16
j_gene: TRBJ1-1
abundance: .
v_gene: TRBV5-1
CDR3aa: CASSLAGQGASTEAFF

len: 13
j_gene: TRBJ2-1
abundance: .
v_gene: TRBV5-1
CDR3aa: CASSLDANNEQFF

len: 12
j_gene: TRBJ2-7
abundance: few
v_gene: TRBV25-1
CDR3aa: CASRGSVYEQYF

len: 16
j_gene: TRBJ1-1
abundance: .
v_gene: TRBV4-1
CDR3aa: CASSLTNRAPNTEAFF